This T cell receptor (beta chain) was sequenced for a study of cytotoxic CD8 clonotypes in ibrutinib-treated CLL. Overall study: Responses: around 24 partial, 2 complete; after median roughly 68 months, around 14 stayed remitted, roughly 12 progressed. Response specimens were obtained following a median treatment duration of roughly 12 months, with a range of 6 to 36.

This CDR3 has 13 amino acids. Germline lookup yields CDR1 SGHTA and CDR2 FQGTGA. The V end lost 5 bases, the J end lost 0 bases, and 6 bases lay between the germline ends. Clones were read by immunoSEQ multiplex PCR, and TCRdb kept only the in-frame ones, dropping some. The data contain some 130,000 clones, roughly 85% of them seen just once; the ten biggest clones take up roughly 2%. TCR beta libraries used roughly 2 micrograms of DNA from cryopreserved PBMCs. The source is a human donor with chronic lymphocytic leukemia. This sample comprised PBMCs, obtained after 24 months of ibrutinib treatment. This chain uses TRBV7-3 with TRBJ2-3; unclear D gene. This chain's CDR3 is CASSPQSTDTQYF. In nucleotides, the CDR3 is TGTGCCAGCAGCCCCCAAAGCACAGATACGCAGTATTTT.